This T cell receptor beta chain was sequenced in a study of T cell responses to AZD1222 COVID-19 vaccine. V trimming: 5 bases; J trimming: 5 bases; junction bases outside the gene matches: 12. The CDR3 runs to 17 residues. The germline V gene encodes CDR1 MDHEN and CDR2 SYDVKM. Produced via immunoSEQ multiplex PCR; TCRdb's table is partial and in-frame only. Counted here are more than 95,000 clones, roughly nine tenths occurring once; the ten biggest clones make up around 1.5%. The V and J genes are TRBV28 and TRBJ1-2; 12 bases match TRBD1. The input for sequencing was peripheral blood, taken on day 0 of AZD1222 vaccination. The receptor was derived from an adult in good health. In DNA, the CDR3 is TGTGCCAGCAGTCTCGGGACAGGGGGCAAGCCGGGGTATGGCTACACCTTC. Amino acids: CASSLGTGGKPGYGYTF.